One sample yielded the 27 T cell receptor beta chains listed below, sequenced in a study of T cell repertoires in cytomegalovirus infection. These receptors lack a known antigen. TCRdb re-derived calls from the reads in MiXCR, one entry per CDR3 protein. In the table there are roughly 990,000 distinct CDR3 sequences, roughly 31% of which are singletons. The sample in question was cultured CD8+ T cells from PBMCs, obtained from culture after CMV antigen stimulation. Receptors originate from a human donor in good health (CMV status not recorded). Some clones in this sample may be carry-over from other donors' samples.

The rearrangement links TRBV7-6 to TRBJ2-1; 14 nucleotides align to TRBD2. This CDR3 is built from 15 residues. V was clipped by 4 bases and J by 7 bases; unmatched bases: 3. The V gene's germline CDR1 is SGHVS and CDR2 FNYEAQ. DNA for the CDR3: TGTGCCAGCAGCTCCCGACTAGCGGGGGGGAATGAGCAGTTCTTC. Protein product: CASSSRLAGGNEQFF.

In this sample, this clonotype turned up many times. The CDR3: CASSHKDRGGYGYTF. DNA for the CDR3: TGTGCCAGCAGTCACAAGGACAGGGGTGGCTATGGCTACACCTTC. The chain couples TRBV6-1 to TRBJ1-2; TRBD1 aligns across 9 bases. Germline loops: CDR1 MNHNS, CDR2 SASEGT. V shed 5 bases, J shed 4 bases, and the junction held 8 bases outside the gene matches. The length of the CDR3 is 15 residues.

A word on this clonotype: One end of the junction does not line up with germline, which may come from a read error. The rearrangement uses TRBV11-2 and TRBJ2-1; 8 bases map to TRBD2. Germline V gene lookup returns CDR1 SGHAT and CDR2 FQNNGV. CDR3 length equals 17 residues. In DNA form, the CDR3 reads TGTGCCAGCAGCTTAAATGACGGGGGGGCCTCCGACAATGAGCAGTTCTTC. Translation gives CASSLNDGGASDNEQFF.

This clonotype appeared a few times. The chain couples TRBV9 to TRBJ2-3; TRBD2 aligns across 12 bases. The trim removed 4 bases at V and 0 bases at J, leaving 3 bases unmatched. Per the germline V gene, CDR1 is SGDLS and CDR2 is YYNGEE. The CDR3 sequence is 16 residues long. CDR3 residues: CASSPGTSGSTDTQYF. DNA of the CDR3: TGTGCCAGCAGCCCAGGGACTAGCGGGAGCACAGATACGCAGTATTTT.

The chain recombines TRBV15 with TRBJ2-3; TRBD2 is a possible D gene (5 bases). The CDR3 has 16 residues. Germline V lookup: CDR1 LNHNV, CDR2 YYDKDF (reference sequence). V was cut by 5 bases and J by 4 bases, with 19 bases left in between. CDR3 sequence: CATSGFGSWVPDTQYF. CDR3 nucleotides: TGTGCCACCAGCGGCTTTGGGAGTTGGGTCCCAGATACGCAGTATTTT.

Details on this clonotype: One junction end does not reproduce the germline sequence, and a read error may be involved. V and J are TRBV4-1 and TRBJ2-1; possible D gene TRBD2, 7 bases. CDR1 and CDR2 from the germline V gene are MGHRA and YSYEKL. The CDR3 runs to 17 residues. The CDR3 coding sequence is TGTGCCAGCAGCCAAGATAGTGCGGGGGCTGGGTACAATGAGCAGTTCTTC. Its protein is CASSQDSAGAGYNEQFF.

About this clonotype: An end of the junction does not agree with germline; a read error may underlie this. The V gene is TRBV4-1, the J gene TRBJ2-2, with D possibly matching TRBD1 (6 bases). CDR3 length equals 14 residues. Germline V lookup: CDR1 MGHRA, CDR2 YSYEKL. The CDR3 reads CASSQGQFGGELFF. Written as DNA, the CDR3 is TGCGCCAGCAGTCAAGGACAGTTTGGTGGGGAGCTGTTTTTT.

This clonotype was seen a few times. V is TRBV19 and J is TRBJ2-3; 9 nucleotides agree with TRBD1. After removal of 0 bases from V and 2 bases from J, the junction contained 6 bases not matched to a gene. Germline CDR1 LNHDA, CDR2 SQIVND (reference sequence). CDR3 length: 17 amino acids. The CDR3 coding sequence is TGTGCCAGTAGTATAGACCGGGACAGGGTCCCCACAGATACGCAGTATTTT. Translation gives CASSIDRDRVPTDTQYF.

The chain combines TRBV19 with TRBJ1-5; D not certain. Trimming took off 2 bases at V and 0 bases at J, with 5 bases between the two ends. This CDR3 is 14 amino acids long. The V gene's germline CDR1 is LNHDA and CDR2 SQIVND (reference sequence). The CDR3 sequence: CASSIRISNQPQHF. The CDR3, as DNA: TGTGCCAGTAGTATAAGAATTAGCAATCAGCCCCAGCATTTT.

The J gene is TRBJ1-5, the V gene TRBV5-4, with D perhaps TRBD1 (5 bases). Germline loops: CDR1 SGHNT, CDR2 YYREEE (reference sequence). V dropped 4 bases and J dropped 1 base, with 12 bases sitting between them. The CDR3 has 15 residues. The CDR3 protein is CASSSGGWSNQPQHF. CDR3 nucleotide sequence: TGTGCCAGCAGCAGCGGGGGATGGAGCAATCAGCCCCAGCATTTT.

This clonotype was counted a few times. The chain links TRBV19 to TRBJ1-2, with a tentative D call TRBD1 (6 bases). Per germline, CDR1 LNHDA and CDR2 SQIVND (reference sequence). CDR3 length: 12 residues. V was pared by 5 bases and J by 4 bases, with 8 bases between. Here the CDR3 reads CASSWTVYGYTF. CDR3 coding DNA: TGTGCCAGTAGTTGGACAGTCTATGGCTACACCTTC.

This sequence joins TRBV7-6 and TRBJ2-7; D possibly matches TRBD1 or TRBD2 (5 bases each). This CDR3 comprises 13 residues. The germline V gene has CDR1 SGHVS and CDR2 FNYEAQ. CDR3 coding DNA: TGTGTCTCTTCTGGGACGGAGAGGGTCGAGCAGTACTTC. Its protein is CVSSGTERVEQYF.

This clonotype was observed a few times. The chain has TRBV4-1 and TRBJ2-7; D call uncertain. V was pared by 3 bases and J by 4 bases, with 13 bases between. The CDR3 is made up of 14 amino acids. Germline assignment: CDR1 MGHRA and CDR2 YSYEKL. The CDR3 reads CASSQSNQDYEQYF. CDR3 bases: TGCGCCAGCAGCCAGAGCAACCAGGATTACGAGCAGTACTTC.

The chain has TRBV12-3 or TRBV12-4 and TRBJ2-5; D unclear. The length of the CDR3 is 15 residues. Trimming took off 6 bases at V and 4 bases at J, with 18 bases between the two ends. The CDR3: CASSLQISDPETQYF. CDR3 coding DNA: TGTGCCAGCAGCCTACAGATCTCCGACCCAGAGACCCAGTACTTC.

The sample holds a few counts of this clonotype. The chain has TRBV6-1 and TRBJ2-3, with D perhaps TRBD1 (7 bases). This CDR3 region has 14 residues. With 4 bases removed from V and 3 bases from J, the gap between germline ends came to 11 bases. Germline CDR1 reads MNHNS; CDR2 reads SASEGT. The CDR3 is CASSAAGGTDTQYF. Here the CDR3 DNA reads TGTGCCAGCAGTGCGGCAGGGGGGACAGATACGCAGTATTTT.

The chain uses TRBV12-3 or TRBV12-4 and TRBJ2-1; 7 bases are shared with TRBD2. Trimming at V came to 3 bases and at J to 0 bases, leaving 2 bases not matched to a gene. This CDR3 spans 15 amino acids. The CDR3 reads CASSLGEGSYNEQFF. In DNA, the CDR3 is TGTGCCAGCAGTTTGGGGGAGGGCTCCTACAATGAGCAGTTCTTC.

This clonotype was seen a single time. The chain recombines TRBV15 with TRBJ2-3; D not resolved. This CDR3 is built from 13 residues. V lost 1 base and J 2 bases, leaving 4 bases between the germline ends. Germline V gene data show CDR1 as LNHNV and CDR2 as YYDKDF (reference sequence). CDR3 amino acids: CATSRVVTDTQYF. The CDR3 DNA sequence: TGTGCCACCAGCAGAGTTGTCACAGATACGCAGTATTTT.

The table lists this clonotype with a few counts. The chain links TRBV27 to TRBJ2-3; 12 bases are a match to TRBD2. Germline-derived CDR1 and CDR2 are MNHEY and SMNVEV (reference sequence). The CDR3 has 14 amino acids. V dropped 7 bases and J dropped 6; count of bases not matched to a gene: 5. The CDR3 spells CASTLAGGMDTQYF. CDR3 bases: TGTGCCAGCACCCTAGCGGGGGGGATGGATACGCAGTATTTT.

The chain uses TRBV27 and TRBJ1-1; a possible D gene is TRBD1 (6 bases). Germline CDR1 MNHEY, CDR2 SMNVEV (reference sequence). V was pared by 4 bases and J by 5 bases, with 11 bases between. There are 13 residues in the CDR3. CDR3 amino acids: CASSWGARTEAFF. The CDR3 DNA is TGTGCCAGCAGTTGGGGGGCGCGGACTGAAGCTTTCTTT.

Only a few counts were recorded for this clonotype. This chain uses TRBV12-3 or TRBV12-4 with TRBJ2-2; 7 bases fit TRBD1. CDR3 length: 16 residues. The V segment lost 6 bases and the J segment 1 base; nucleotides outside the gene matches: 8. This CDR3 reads CASRVWDSQNTGELFF. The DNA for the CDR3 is TGTGCCAGCAGGGTCTGGGACAGCCAGAACACCGGGGAGCTGTTTTTT.

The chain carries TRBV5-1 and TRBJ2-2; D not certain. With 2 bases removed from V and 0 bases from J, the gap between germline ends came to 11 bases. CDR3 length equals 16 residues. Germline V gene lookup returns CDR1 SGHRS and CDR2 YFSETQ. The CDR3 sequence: CASSFQETANTGELFF. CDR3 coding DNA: TGCGCCAGCAGCTTCCAGGAGACCGCGAACACCGGGGAGCTGTTTTTT.

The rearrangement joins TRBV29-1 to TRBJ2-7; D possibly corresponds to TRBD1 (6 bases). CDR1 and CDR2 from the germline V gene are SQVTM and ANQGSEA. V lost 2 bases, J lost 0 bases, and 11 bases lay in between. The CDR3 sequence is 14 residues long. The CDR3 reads CSVEKQGPSYEQYF. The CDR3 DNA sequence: TGCAGCGTTGAAAAGCAGGGGCCCTCCTACGAGCAGTACTTC.

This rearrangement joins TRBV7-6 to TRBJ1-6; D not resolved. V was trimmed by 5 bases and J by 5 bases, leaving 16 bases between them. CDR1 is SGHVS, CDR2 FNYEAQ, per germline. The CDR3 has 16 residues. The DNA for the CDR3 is TGTGCCAGCAGCCCCCGGAGTATGAGGAATAATTCACCCCTCCACTTT. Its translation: CASSPRSMRNNSPLHF. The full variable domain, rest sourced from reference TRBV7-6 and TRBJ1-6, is GAGVSQSPRYKVTKRGQDVALRCDPISGHVSLYWYRQALGQGPEFLTYFNYEAQQDKSGLPNDRFSAERPEGSISTLTIQRTEQRDSAMYRCASSPRSMRNNSPLHFGNGTRLTVT.

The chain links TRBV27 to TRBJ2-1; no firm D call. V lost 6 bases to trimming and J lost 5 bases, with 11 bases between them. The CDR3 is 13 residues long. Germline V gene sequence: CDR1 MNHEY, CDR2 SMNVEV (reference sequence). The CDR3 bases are TGTGCCAGCAGAACGAGCGCGAACAATGAGCAGTTCTTC. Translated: CASRTSANNEQFF.

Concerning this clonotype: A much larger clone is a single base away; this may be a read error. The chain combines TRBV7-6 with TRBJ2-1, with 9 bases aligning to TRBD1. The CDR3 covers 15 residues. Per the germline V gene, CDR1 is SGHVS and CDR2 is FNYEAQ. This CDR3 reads CVSSLLTGGNNEQFF. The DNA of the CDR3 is TGTGTCAGCAGCTTATTAACAGGGGGCAACAATGAGCAGTTCTTC.

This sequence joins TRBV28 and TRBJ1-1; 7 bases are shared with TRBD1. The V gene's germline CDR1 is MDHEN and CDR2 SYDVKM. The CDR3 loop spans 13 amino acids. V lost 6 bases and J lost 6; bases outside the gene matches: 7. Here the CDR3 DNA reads TGTGCCAGCAGGGATAGGGGACAGCCTGAAGCTTTCTTT. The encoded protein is CASRDRGQPEAFF.

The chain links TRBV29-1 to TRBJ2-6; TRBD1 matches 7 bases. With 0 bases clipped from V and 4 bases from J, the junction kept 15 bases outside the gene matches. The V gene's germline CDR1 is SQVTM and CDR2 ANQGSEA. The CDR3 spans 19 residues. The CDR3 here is CSVEDRPGGPTGGANVLTF. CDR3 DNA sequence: TGCAGCGTTGAAGATCGGCCAGGGGGTCCCACGGGGGGGGCCAACGTCCTGACTTTC.